This entry features one T cell receptor beta chain sequence. No antigen is known for it. The data originate from a study of vaccination effects on CD4 cells after COVID-19. Study at large: A couple of convalescent patients gave samples 16 days and one week before vaccination. Study-level points and caveats: Convalescent patients were scarce, and early post-infection timepoints were absent.

The CDR3 extends over 12 amino acids. Germline CDR1 and CDR2: LGHDT and YNNKEL (reference sequence). V lost 1 base and J lost 7, with 5 bases in between. The data were produced by immunoSEQ multiplex PCR, yet TCRdb's version contains in-frame clones alone and is incomplete. The table has some 40,000 clones, about 73% seen once; the top ten hold approximately 15%. Viral peptide pool expansion of antigen-specific CD4+ T cells preceded sequencing in the ViraFEST assay. CD4+ T cells were isolated after around ten days of culture. This person caught SARS-CoV-2 sometime from March to December 2020, and PCR testing confirmed the infection. Half-medium changes using IL-2 medium occurred on days 3 and 7.

This TCR was sampled from a human donor who had a prior SARS-CoV-2 infection. The sample was CD4+ T cells from PBMCs cultured with HCoV-NL63 spike peptides, taken before COVID-19 vaccination. The rearrangement joins TRBV3-1 (or the pseudogene TRBV3-2) to TRBJ1-5; no reliable D call. CDR3 bases: TGTGCCAGCAGCCAAGGGTGGCAGCCCCAGCATTTT. As protein: CASSQGWQPQHF.